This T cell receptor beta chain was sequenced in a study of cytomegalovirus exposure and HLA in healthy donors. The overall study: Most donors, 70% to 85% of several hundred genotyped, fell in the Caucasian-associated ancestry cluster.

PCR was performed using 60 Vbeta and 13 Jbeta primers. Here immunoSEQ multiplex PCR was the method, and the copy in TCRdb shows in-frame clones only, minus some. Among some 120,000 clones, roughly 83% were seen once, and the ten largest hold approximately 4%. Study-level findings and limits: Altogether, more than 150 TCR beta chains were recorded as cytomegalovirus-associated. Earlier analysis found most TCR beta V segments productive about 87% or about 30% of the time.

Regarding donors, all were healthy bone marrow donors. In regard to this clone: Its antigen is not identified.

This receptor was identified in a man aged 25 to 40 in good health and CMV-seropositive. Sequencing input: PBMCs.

The CDR3 region is CASSFSRGDEQYF. In DNA, the CDR3 is TGTGCCAGCAGCTTCTCACGGGGGGACGAGCAGTACTTC. The V and J genes are TRBV7-2 and TRBJ2-7, with 7 bases aligning to TRBD2. The CDR3 consists of 13 residues. CDR1 and CDR2 (germline): SGHTA, FQGNSA. The V segment lost 3 bases and the J segment 5 bases; nucleotides outside the gene matches: 4.